These 6 T cell receptor beta chains were sequenced from one sample in a study of blood T cell repertoires in COVID-19. Data came from immunoSEQ multiplex PCR; TCRdb stores just in-frame clones and leaves some out. Of roughly 360,000 clones listed, 81% are singletons. Sample: peripheral blood. These receptors were obtained from a human donor with acute or convalescent COVID-19. The donor label of this sample is uncertain.

The chain recombines TRBV6-2 or TRBV6-3 with TRBJ2-7; TRBD2 matches at 14 bases. With V trimmed by 2 bases and J by 7 bases, 13 bases remained unmatched. The CDR3 totals 18 residues. Germline V gives CDR1 MNHEY, CDR2 SVGEGT. The CDR3 region is CASSYGSTSGGAAREQYF. The CDR3 nucleotides read TGTGCCAGCAGTTACGGGTCGACTAGCGGGGGGGCCGCAAGGGAGCAGTACTTC.

The gene calls are TRBV19 and TRBJ1-1; tentatively, D is TRBD1 (5 bases). The V and J ends lost 7 bases and 4 bases respectively, with 25 bases between them. The CDR3 is 17 residues long. From germline, CDR1 is LNHDA and CDR2 SQIVND (reference sequence). In DNA form, the CDR3 reads TGTGCCAGTAAACGCCGGACATCCCAAGGGCCTCGCACTGAAGCTTTCTTT. This codes for CASKRRTSQGPRTEAFF.

This chain connects TRBV4-2 to TRBJ2-4, with a tentative D call TRBD2 (6 bases). The CDR3 length is 15 residues. Germline V CDR1 and CDR2: LGHNA, YNFKEQ. Trimming shortened V by 1 base and J by 6 bases, and 13 bases separated the two germline ends. The chain's CDR3 is CASSQATSLVNIQYF. CDR3 DNA: TGTGCCAGCAGCCAAGCGACTAGTCTGGTAAACATTCAGTACTTC.

This clone showed up just once. The chain recombines TRBV6-5 with TRBJ2-2; the D gene is possibly TRBD2 (5 bases). The CDR3 extends over 16 amino acids. Germline V gene sequence: CDR1 MNHEY, CDR2 SVGAGI. V gave up 4 bases and J gave up 6 bases, with 18 bases separating them. DNA for the CDR3: TGTGCCAGCAGTTCCCGGACCTTTGAGGGAGCCGGGGAGCTGTTTTTT. Translation: CASSSRTFEGAGELFF.

This sequence joins TRBV7-9 and TRBJ1-2; possible D gene TRBD1, 6 bases. This CDR3 comprises 17 residues. Germline V lookup: CDR1 SEHNR, CDR2 FQNEAQ (reference sequence). V was pared by 5 bases and J by 3 bases, with 22 bases between. This chain's CDR3 is CASSPRRTVRGHYGYTF. CDR3 coding DNA: TGTGCCAGCAGCCCCCGCAGGACAGTCAGAGGGCACTATGGCTACACCTTC.

The gene calls are TRBV7-9 and TRBJ1-4; D ambiguous. Germline V gene sequence: CDR1 SEHNR, CDR2 FQNEAQ (reference sequence). The CDR3 has 15 amino acids. Between the trimmed V and J ends, which lost 1 base and 0 bases, there was a span of 6 bases. Here the CDR3 reads CASSLVQTTNEKLFF. The DNA of the CDR3 is TGTGCCAGCAGCTTAGTACAGACAACTAATGAAAAACTGTTTTTT.